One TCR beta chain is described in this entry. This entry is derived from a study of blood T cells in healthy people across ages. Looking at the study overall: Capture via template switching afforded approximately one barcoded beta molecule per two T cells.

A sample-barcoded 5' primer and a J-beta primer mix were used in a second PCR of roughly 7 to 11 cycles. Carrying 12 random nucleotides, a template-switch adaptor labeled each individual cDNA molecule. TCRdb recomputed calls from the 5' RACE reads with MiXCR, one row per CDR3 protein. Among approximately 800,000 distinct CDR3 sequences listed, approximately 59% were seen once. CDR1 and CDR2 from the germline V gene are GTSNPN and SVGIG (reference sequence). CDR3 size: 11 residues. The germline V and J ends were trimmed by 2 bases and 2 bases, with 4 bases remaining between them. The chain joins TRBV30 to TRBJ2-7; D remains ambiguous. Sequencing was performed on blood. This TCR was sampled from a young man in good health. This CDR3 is CAWSRTYEQYF. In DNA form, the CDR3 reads TGTGCCTGGAGTCGTACCTACGAGCAGTACTTC.